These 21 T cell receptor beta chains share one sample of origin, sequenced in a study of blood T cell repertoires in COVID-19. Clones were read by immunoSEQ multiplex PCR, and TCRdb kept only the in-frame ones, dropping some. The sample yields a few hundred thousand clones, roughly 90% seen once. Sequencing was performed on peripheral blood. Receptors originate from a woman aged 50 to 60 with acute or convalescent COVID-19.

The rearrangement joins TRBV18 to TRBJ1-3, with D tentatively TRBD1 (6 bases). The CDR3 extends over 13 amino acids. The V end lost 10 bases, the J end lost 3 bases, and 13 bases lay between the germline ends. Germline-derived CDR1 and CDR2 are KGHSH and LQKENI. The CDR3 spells CATTGISGNTIYF. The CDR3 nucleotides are TGTGCCACCACAGGGATTAGTGGAAACACCATATATTTT.

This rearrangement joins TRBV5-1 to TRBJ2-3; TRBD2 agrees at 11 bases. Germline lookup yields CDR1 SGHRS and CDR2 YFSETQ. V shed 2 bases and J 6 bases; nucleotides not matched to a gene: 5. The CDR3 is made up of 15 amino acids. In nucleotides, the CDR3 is TGCGCCAGCAGCTTTGTAGCGGGGGGGCCGGATACGCAGTATTTT. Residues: CASSFVAGGPDTQYF.

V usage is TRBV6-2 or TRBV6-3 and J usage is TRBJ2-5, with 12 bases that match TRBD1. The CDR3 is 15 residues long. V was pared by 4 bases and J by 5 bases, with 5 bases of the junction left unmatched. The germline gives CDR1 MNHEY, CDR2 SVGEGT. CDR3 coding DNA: TGTGCCAGCAGTTGGGACAGGGGGCGCAGGGAGACCCAGTACTTC. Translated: CASSWDRGRRETQYF.

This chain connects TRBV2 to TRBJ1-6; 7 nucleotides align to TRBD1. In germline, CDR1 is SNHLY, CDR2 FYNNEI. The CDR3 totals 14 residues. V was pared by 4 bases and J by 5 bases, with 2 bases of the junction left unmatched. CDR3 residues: CASSGQGDNSPLHF. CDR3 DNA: TGTGCCAGCAGTGGACAGGGTGATAATTCACCCCTCCACTTT. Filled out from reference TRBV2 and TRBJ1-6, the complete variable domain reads EPEVTQTPSHQVTQMGQEVILRCVPISNHLYFYWYRQILGQKVEFLVSFYNNEISEKSEIFDDQFSVERPDGSNFTLKIRSTKLEDSAMYFCASSGQGDNSPLHFGNGTRLTVT.

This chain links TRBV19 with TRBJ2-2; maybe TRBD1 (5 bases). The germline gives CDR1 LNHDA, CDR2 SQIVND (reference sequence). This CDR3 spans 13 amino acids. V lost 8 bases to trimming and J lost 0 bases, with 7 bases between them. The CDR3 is CASLQANTGELFF. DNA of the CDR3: TGTGCCAGTTTACAGGCGAACACCGGGGAGCTGTTTTTT.

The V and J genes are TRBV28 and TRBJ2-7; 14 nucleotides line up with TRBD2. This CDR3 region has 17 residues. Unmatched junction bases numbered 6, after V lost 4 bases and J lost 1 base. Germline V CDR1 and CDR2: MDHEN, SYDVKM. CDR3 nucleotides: TGTGCCAGCAGTTCGGGACTAGCGGGAGCGGGTTCCTACGAGCAGTACTTC. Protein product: CASSSGLAGAGSYEQYF.

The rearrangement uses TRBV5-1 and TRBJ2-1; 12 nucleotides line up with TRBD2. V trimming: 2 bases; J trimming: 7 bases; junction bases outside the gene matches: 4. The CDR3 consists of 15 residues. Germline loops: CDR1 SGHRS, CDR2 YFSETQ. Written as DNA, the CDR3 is TGCGCCAGCAGCTTCCTAGCGGGAGGGGAAAATGAGCAGTTCTTC. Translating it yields CASSFLAGGENEQFF. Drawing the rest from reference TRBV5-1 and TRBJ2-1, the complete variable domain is KAGVTQTPRYLIKTRGQQVTLSCSPISGHRSVSWYQQTPGQGLQFLFEYFSETQRNKGNFPGRFSGRQFSNSRSEMNVSTLELGDSALYLCASSFLAGGENEQFFGPGTRLTVL.

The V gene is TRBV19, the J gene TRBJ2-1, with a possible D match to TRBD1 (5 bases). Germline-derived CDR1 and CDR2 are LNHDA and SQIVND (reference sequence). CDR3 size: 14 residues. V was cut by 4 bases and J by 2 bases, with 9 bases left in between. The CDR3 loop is CASSKAGTYNEQFF. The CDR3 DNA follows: TGTGCCAGTAGTAAGGCAGGGACCTACAATGAGCAGTTCTTC.

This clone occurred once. As DNA, the CDR3 is TGTGCCAGCAGCTGGCGACTAGCGCCAGACACCGGGGAGCTGTTTTTT. Protein sequence: CASSWRLAPDTGELFF. The V gene is TRBV7-2, the J gene TRBJ2-2, with 8 nucleotides matching TRBD2. The CDR3 consists of 16 residues. V was pared by 4 bases and J by 3 bases, with 7 bases of the junction left unmatched. Germline CDR1 reads SGHTA; CDR2 reads FQGNSA.

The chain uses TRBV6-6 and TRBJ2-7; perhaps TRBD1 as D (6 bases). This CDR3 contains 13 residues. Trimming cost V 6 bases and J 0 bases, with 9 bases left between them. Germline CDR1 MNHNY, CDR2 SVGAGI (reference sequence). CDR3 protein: CASSGQSSYEQYF. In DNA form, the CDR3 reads TGTGCCAGCAGCGGACAGAGCTCCTACGAGCAGTACTTC.

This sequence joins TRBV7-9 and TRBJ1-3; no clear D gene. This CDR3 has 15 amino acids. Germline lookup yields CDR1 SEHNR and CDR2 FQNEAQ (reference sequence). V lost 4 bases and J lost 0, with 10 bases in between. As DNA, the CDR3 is TGTGCCAGCAGCTCGACATCACCCTCTGGAAACACCATATATTTT. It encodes CASSSTSPSGNTIYF.

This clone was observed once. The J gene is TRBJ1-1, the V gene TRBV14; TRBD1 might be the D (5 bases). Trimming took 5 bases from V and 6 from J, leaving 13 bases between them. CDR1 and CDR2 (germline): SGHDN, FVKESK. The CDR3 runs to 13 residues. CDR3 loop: CASSWGGVAEAFF. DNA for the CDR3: TGTGCCAGCAGCTGGGGGGGAGTCGCTGAAGCTTTCTTT.

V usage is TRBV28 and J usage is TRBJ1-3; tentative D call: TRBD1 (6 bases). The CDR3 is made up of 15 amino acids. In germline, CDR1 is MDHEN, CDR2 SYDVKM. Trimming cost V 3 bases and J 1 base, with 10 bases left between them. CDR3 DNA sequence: TGTGCCAGCAGTTTGGGGGGGGCGTCTGGAAACACCATATATTTT. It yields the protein CASSLGGASGNTIYF.

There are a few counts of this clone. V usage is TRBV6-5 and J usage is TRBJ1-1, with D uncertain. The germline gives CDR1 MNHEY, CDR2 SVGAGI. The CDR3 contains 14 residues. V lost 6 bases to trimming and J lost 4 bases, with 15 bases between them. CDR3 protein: CASSYSNSGTEAFF. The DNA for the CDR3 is TGTGCCAGCAGCTATTCCAATTCCGGCACTGAAGCTTTCTTT.

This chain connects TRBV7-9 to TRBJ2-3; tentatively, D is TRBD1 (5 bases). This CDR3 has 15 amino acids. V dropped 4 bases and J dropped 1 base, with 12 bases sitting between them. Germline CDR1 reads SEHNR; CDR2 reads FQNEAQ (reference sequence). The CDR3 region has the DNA TGTGCCAGCAGCTCGATAGGACAACGCACAGATACGCAGTATTTT. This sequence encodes CASSSIGQRTDTQYF.

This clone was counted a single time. The CDR3 here is CASSPFLSSSYNEQFF. In DNA, the CDR3 is TGTGCCAGCAGCCCCTTCCTGAGTAGCTCCTACAATGAGCAGTTCTTC. The chain has TRBV11-2 and TRBJ2-1; no clear D gene. Between the trimmed V and J ends, which lost 5 bases and 0 bases, there was a span of 14 bases. Germline lookup yields CDR1 SGHAT and CDR2 FQNNGV. The CDR3 consists of 16 residues.

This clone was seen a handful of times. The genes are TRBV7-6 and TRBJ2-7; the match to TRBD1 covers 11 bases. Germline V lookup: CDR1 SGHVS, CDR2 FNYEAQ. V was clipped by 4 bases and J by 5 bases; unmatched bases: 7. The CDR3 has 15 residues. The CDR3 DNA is TGTGCCAGCAGCTCAGGGACAGGGGGGCTTCACGAGCAGTACTTC. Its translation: CASSSGTGGLHEQYF.

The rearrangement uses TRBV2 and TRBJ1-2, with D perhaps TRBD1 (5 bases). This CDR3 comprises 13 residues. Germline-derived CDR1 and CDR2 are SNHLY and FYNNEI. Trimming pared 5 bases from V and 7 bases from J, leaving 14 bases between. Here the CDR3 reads CASSPGRLVGYTF. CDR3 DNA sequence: TGTGCCAGCAGTCCAGGGCGATTGGTTGGCTACACCTTC.

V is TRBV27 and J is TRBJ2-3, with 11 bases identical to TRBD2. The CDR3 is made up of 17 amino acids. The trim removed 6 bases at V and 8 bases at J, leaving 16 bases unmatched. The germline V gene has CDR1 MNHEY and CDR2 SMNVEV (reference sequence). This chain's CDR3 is CASSQPGTSGLGGTQYF. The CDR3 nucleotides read TGTGCCAGCAGCCAACCCGGGACTAGCGGCCTGGGGGGTACGCAGTATTTT.

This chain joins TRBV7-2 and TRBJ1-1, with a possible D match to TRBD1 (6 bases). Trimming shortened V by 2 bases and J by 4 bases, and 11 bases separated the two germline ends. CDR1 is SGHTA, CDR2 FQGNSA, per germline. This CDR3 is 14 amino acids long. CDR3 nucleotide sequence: TGTGCCAGCAGCTTAAGGCAACAGGGCACTGAAGCTTTCTTT. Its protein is CASSLRQQGTEAFF.

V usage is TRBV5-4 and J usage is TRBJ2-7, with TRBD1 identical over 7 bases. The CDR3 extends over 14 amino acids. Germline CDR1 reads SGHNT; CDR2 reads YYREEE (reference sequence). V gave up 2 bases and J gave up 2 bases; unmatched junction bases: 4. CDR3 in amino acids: CASSLWGQTYEQYF. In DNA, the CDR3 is TGTGCCAGCAGCTTATGGGGACAGACCTACGAGCAGTACTTC.